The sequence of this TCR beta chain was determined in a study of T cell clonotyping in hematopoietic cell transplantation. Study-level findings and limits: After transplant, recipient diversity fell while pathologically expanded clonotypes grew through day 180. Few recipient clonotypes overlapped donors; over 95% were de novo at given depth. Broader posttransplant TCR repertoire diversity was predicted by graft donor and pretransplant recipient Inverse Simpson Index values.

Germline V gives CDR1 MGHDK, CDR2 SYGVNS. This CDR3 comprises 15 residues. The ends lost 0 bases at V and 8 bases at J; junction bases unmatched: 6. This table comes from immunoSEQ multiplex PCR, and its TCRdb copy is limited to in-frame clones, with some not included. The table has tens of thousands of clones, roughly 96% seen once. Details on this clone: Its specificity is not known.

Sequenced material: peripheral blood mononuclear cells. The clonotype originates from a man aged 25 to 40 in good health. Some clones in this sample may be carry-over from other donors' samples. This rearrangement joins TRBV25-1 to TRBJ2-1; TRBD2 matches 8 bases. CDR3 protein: CASSEYERELDEQFF. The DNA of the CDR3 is TGTGCCAGCAGTGAATATGAGCGGGAGTTGGATGAGCAGTTCTTC.